One and the same sample provided the 11 T cell receptor beta chains below, sequenced in a study of blood T cell repertoires in COVID-19. Generated by immunoSEQ multiplex PCR, the TCRdb table keeps only in-frame clones and is missing some. This sample has about 280,000 clones, with 90% found just once. Input material: PBMCs or T cells enriched from blood (not recorded which). All receptors come from a woman younger than 35 with acute COVID-19.

The chain carries TRBV7-2 and TRBJ2-5; D not resolved. The CDR3 runs 15 residues. Germline values: CDR1 SGHTA, CDR2 FQGNSA. V lost 3 bases, J lost 1 base, and 12 bases lay in between. The CDR3 region has the DNA TGTGCCAGCAGCTTGATCTGGGCAGTCCAAGAGACCCAGTACTTC. This encodes CASSLIWAVQETQYF.

This chain joins TRBV7-2 and TRBJ1-3; D is uncertain. The CDR3 covers 13 residues. Trimming stripped 5 bases from V and 7 bases from J, with 12 bases between. In germline, CDR1 is SGHTA, CDR2 FQGNSA. The CDR3 DNA sequence: TGTGCCAGCAGCCACTACATGAGGAACACCATATATTTT. Its protein product is CASSHYMRNTIYF.

The chain links TRBV9 to TRBJ1-1; TRBD1 agrees at 7 bases. Germline values: CDR1 SGDLS, CDR2 YYNGEE. This CDR3 has 16 amino acids. Trimming cost V 4 bases and J 5 bases; bases outside gene matches: 14. As DNA, the CDR3 is TGTGCCAGCAGCATTTCGAAGGGGGCGGAGGGGACTGAAGCTTTCTTT. This encodes CASSISKGAEGTEAFF.

This chain uses TRBV23-1 with TRBJ2-7, with D perhaps TRBD1 (6 bases). Being an ORF, TRBV23-1 has a function that is uncertain. The V end lost 0 bases, the J end lost 2 bases, and 17 bases lay between the germline ends. The CDR3 runs to 17 residues. In DNA, the CDR3 is TGCGCCAGCAGTCAATCGGACAGAACTGACAGACCCTACGAGCAGTACTTC. Its translation: CASSQSDRTDRPYEQYF.

Regarding this clone: This specimen includes other DNA sequences encoding the same CDR3. This chain links TRBV19 with TRBJ2-7, with 9 positions matching TRBD2. Trimming took 5 bases from V and 4 from J; bases not matched to a gene: 3. This CDR3 is 13 amino acids long. In germline, CDR1 is LNHDA, CDR2 SQIVND (reference sequence). Here the CDR3 reads CASSAGLAYEQYF. The CDR3 bases are TGTGCCAGTAGTGCCGGACTAGCGTACGAGCAGTACTTC.

This chain joins TRBV21-1 and TRBJ2-1; TRBD1 is taken as the D call from the table, unchecked against the DNA. TRBV21-1 is tagged as a pseudogene. This CDR3 has 20 amino acids. As DNA, the CDR3 is TGTGCCAGCAGCAACGCAACGGACAGGGAGGTGCCGAGGTCCTACAATGAGCAGTTCTTC. It translates to CASSNATDREVPRSYNEQFF.

V is TRBV3-1 (or the pseudogene TRBV3-2) and J is TRBJ2-7, with D tentatively TRBD1 (6 bases). This CDR3 has 16 amino acids. Germline-derived CDR1 and CDR2 are LGHDT and YNNKEL (reference sequence). V was pared by 0 bases and J by 2 bases, with 14 bases between. CDR3 sequence: CASSQEVVTGTYEQYF. The CDR3 nucleotides are TGTGCCAGCAGCCAAGAAGTAGTAACAGGGACCTACGAGCAGTACTTC.

The chain joins TRBV29-1 to TRBJ1-1; 9 nucleotides align to TRBD1. The ends lost 8 bases at V and 4 bases at J; junction bases unmatched: 5. CDR1 is SQVTM, CDR2 ANQGSEA, per germline. This CDR3 comprises 12 residues. The CDR3 nucleotides read TGCAGCACCCGGGACAGGGCCACTGAAGCTTTCTTT. Its translation: CSTRDRATEAFF.

The CDR3 region has the DNA TGCGCCAGCAGGCTCGCAGGGGGCGCTGGGTATGGCTACACCTTC. Amino acid sequence: CASRLAGGAGYGYTF. This chain uses TRBV5-1 with TRBJ1-2, with 8 bases aligning to TRBD1. CDR1 is SGHRS, CDR2 YFSETQ, per germline. The CDR3 sequence is 15 residues long. The junction had 11 bases not matched to a gene; V was cut back by 5 bases and J by 5 bases.

Concerning this clone itself: This sample includes further DNA sequences coding for the same CDR3. The rearrangement links TRBV5-1 to TRBJ2-7; D uncertain. Germline V gene sequence: CDR1 SGHRS, CDR2 YFSETQ. Trimming took off 3 bases at V and 1 base at J, with 11 bases between the two ends. The CDR3 consists of 14 residues. The CDR3 nucleotides are TGCGCCAGCAGCTCCTCCTCCGGGTCCTACGAGCAGTACTTC. Amino acids: CASSSSSGSYEQYF.

Turning to this clone: This same CDR3 is encoded by further DNA sequences in the sample. This chain joins TRBV7-8 and TRBJ2-2; D unclear. This CDR3 region has 14 residues. Per germline, CDR1 SGHVS and CDR2 FQNEAQ. The V end lost 5 bases, the J end lost 3 bases, and 10 bases lay between the germline ends. The CDR3 DNA sequence: TGTGCCAGCAGCCCGCGACGGGACACCGGGGAGCTGTTTTTT. It is translated as CASSPRRDTGELFF.